The present entry profiles one TCR beta chain with its context. The antigen remains unidentified. A single record per CDR3 protein comes from TCRdb applying MiXCR to the 5' RACE reads. This sample has 180,000 or so distinct CDR3 sequences; 11% occur once, and the top ten carry about 3.8%. The sample originates from a study of T-cell memory formation after mild COVID-19. Study-level background: TCR clusters largely stayed donor specific.

Overall study findings and caveats: Balance between CD4 and CD8 was seen in clones contracting day 15 to 85, and a CD4+ lean was seen in later expanders. Shrinking CD4+ clones resided mostly in CM and EM, and CD8+ ones in EMRA. Pre-infection memory showed some responding clones, and this suggested that cross-reactive memory joined.

V lost 2 bases and J 9 bases, leaving 11 bases between the germline ends. The CDR3 loop spans 13 amino acids. CDR1 is MGHDK and CDR2 is SYGVNS in the germline V gene. The TCR sequence derives from a man in his late teens or twenties who had mild COVID-19 (a few samples of this study predate the infection). Cell type and time point are not known. This chain connects TRBV25-1 to TRBJ2-1; D perhaps matches TRBD2 (6 bases). Material: PBMCs or a T cell subset sorted from them (not recorded which). The CDR3 region is CASSEVRGTEQFF. CDR3 DNA: TGTGCCAGCAGTGAAGTACGGGGGACTGAGCAGTTCTTC.